Presented here are 25 T cell receptor beta chains from one specimen sequenced in a study of T cell responses to AZD1222 COVID-19 vaccine. Some clones are missing from TCRdb's copy, which holds only in-frame ones; the method was immunoSEQ multiplex PCR. The sample carries more than 150,000 clones, 90% to 95% recorded once. The sequenced sample was peripheral blood, obtained 28 days after the second AZD1222 dose. The origin of the receptors is an adult who received the AZD1222 COVID-19 vaccine.

The V call is TRBV4-3, the J call TRBJ1-1, with D unclear. V lost 6 bases and J 4 bases, leaving 15 bases between the germline ends. This CDR3 region has 14 residues. Germline V gene lookup returns CDR1 LGHNA and CDR2 YSLEER. This CDR3 is CASSPSEVVTEAFF. The CDR3 DNA sequence: TGCGCCAGCAGTCCGAGCGAAGTGGTCACTGAAGCTTTCTTT.

This rearrangement joins TRBV27 to TRBJ2-1; D gene uncertain. The germline gives CDR1 MNHEY, CDR2 SMNVEV (reference sequence). The CDR3 is 14 residues long. The V end lost 8 bases, the J end lost 0 bases, and 11 bases lay between the germline ends. CDR3 region: CASASESSYNEQFF. CDR3 DNA sequence: TGTGCCAGCGCGTCCGAGAGCTCCTACAATGAGCAGTTCTTC.

In this sample, this clone turned up a few times. This chain joins TRBV29-1 and TRBJ1-5, with 9 bases lining up with TRBD1. Looked up from germline, CDR1 is SQVTM and CDR2 is ANQGSEA. The CDR3 is 18 residues long. V lost 6 bases, J lost 2 bases, and 17 bases stayed unmatched. The chain's CDR3 is CSVNPGQGVVVGNQPQHF. The CDR3 bases are TGCAGCGTGAACCCGGGACAGGGTGTTGTGGTGGGCAATCAGCCCCAGCATTTT.

The chain links TRBV5-1 to TRBJ2-7; D may correspond to TRBD1 or TRBD2 (6 bases each). Germline CDR1 SGHRS, CDR2 YFSETQ. V lost 1 base and J 2 bases, leaving 10 bases between the germline ends. This CDR3 is 14 amino acids long. CDR3 sequence reads: CASSLRGPTYEQYF. The CDR3 nucleotides are TGCGCCAGCAGCTTGCGGGGGCCCACCTACGAGCAGTACTTC.

The J gene is TRBJ1-6, the V gene TRBV30, with D perhaps matching TRBD1 (5 bases). CDR3 length: 14 amino acids. The germline V and J ends were trimmed by 0 bases and 5 bases, with 8 bases remaining between them. Germline V gene data show CDR1 as GTSNPN and CDR2 as SVGIG (reference sequence). The CDR3 loop is CAWSVRQNNSPLHF. DNA for the CDR3: TGTGCCTGGAGTGTACGACAGAATAATTCACCCCTCCACTTT.

The chain combines TRBV28 with TRBJ1-4; D is perhaps TRBD1 (5 bases). The CDR3 runs 15 residues. The V gene's germline CDR1 is MDHEN and CDR2 SYDVKM. V lost 7 bases to trimming and J lost 6 bases, with 18 bases between them. The CDR3 DNA sequence: TGTGCCAGCACGGAGGGAGGACAATTAGATGAAAAACTGTTTTTT. This encodes CASTEGGQLDEKLFF.

This chain links TRBV19 with TRBJ2-1; D is uncertain. Germline CDR1 reads LNHDA; CDR2 reads SQIVND (reference sequence). CDR3 length: 14 amino acids. V was pared by 3 bases and J by 6 bases, with 12 bases between. The CDR3 spells CASSILSLFNEQFF. In nucleotides, the CDR3 is TGTGCCAGTAGTATCCTCAGTTTATTCAATGAGCAGTTCTTC.

CDR3 sequence: CASSPLGQPNTGELFF. The CDR3 DNA reads TGTGCCAGCTCACCCCTAGGACAACCGAACACCGGGGAGCTGTTTTTT. V and J are TRBV18 and TRBJ2-2; D is possibly TRBD1 (5 bases). V lost 3 bases and J lost 0, with 11 bases in between. CDR1 is KGHSH and CDR2 is LQKENI in the germline V gene. CDR3 length: 16 residues.

CDR3 protein: CASSSSYEQYF. CDR3 in DNA: TGTGCCAGCAGCAGCTCCTACGAGCAGTACTTC. The V gene is TRBV2, the J gene TRBJ2-7; D is unclear. The CDR3 loop spans 11 amino acids. V lost 6 bases and J lost 0, with 3 bases in between. The germline V gene has CDR1 SNHLY and CDR2 FYNNEI.

This chain links TRBV10-3 with TRBJ2-1; TRBD2 matches at 10 bases. Germline V gives CDR1 ENHRY, CDR2 SYGVKD. V lost 7 bases, J lost 6 bases, and 6 bases stayed unmatched. This CDR3 comprises 14 residues. The CDR3 DNA follows: TGTGCCATCACGGGTAGCGGGGGGACCAATGAGCAGTTCTTC. Encoded protein: CAITGSGGTNEQFF.

The rearrangement uses TRBV4-1 and TRBJ1-2; D is unclear. V was cut by 1 base and J by 4 bases, with 13 bases left in between. The V gene's germline CDR1 is MGHRA and CDR2 YSYEKL. The CDR3 runs 15 residues. This CDR3 is CASSQVSLQVYGYTF. The CDR3 DNA sequence: TGCGCCAGCAGCCAAGTTTCGCTCCAGGTCTATGGCTACACCTTC.

The rearrangement joins TRBV5-8 to TRBJ2-1, with 9 bases aligning to TRBD1. V shed 2 bases, J shed 1 base, and the junction held 4 bases outside the gene matches. This CDR3 has 16 amino acids. CDR1 and CDR2 from the germline V gene are SGHTS and YDEGEE. The CDR3 is CASSLGDRASYNEQFF. The CDR3 coding sequence is TGTGCCAGCAGCTTAGGGGACAGGGCTTCCTACAATGAGCAGTTCTTC.

The chain employs TRBV1 and TRBJ1-5. TRBV1 is flagged as a pseudogene. This CDR3 has 16 amino acids. DNA of the CDR3: TGCACCAGCAGCCAAGAGAACGGAGAGAGGAATCAGCCCCAGCATTTT. Protein product: CTSSQENGERNQPQHF.

Only a few counts were recorded for this clone. Here the CDR3 reads CASSSSRDNRNQPQHF. CDR3 coding DNA: TGTGCCAGCAGCTCGTCCCGGGACAATCGAAATCAGCCCCAGCATTTT. The chain uses TRBV7-9 and TRBJ1-5, with TRBD1 as a possible D gene (6 bases). Germline V gene data show CDR1 as SEHNR and CDR2 as FQNEAQ (reference sequence). The V gene lost 4 bases and the J gene lost 4 bases, with 17 bases spanning the gap. CDR3 length equals 16 residues.

The genes are TRBV7-2 and TRBJ2-1, with D perhaps matching TRBD2 (6 bases). Germline assignment: CDR1 SGHTA and CDR2 FQGNSA. V lost 4 bases, J lost 9 bases, and 7 bases lay in between. The CDR3 covers 11 residues. CDR3 in amino acids: CASSYGGEQFF. The CDR3, as DNA: TGTGCCAGCAGCTACGGGGGTGAGCAGTTCTTC. Based on the CDR3 plus reference TRBV7-2 and TRBJ2-1, the full variable domain is GAGVSQSPSNKVTEKGKDVELRCDPISGHTALYWYRQSLGQGLEFLIYFQGNSAPDKSGLPSDRFSAERTGGSVSTLTIQRTQQEDSAVYLCASSYGGEQFFGPGTRLTVL.

The rearrangement links TRBV5-6 to TRBJ1-1, with 10 bases matching TRBD1. Germline V gives CDR1 SGHDT, CDR2 YYEEEE. With 2 bases clipped from V and 7 bases from J, the junction kept 8 bases outside the gene matches. CDR3 length: 15 residues. This CDR3 is CASSLGTGVVIEAFF. DNA for the CDR3: TGTGCCAGCAGCTTAGGGACAGGGGTGGTAATTGAAGCTTTCTTT.

The chain couples TRBV6-5 to TRBJ1-4, with D tentatively TRBD1 (5 bases). V lost 9 bases to trimming and J lost 8 bases, with 22 bases between them. Germline assignment: CDR1 MNHEY and CDR2 SVGAGI. The CDR3 consists of 15 residues. The CDR3 sequence: CASSRSQGDSEKLFF. DNA for the CDR3: TGTGCCAGTTCCCGCAGTCAGGGAGACTCCGAAAAACTGTTTTTT.

The rearrangement links TRBV27 to TRBJ1-4; D uncertain. V gave up 3 bases and J gave up 8 bases, with 7 bases separating them. This CDR3 spans 12 amino acids. The germline V gene encodes CDR1 MNHEY and CDR2 SMNVEV (reference sequence). The DNA for the CDR3 is TGTGCCAGCAGTTTTAATGGCGAAAAACTGTTTTTT. This sequence encodes CASSFNGEKLFF.

This chain connects TRBV19 to TRBJ2-6; D call uncertain. The CDR3 length is 20 residues. V lost 0 bases, J lost 1 base, and 19 bases lay in between. Germline V gives CDR1 LNHDA, CDR2 SQIVND (reference sequence). The CDR3 region has the DNA TGTGCCAGTAGTATAGATATGGCAGCCCGCGGCCCATCTGGGGCCAACGTCCTGACTTTC. Amino acid sequence: CASSIDMAARGPSGANVLTF.

The V gene is TRBV7-2, the J gene TRBJ1-1; the match to TRBD1 covers 7 bases. V lost 5 bases, J lost 5 bases, and 11 bases stayed unmatched. The germline gives CDR1 SGHTA, CDR2 FQGNSA. This CDR3 comprises 15 residues. CDR3 sequence (DNA): TGTGCCAGCAGCCCCCGCTCAGGGGGTAGAACTGAAGCTTTCTTT. The encoded protein is CASSPRSGGRTEAFF.

The chain joins TRBV5-4 to TRBJ1-1; D perhaps matches TRBD1 (5 bases). V dropped 6 bases and J dropped 0 bases, with 18 bases sitting between them. The CDR3 length is 16 residues. Germline V CDR1 and CDR2: SGHNT, YYREEE (reference sequence). The CDR3 nucleotides read TGTGCCAGCACCCGGGGACTATCGACCTTGAACACTGAAGCTTTCTTT. Protein product: CASTRGLSTLNTEAFF. The whole variable domain, filled in from reference TRBV5-4 and TRBJ1-1, reads ETGVTQSPTHLIKTRGQQVTLRCSSQSGHNTVSWYQQALGQGPQFIFQYYREEENGRGNFPPRFSGLQFPNYSSELNVNALELDDSALYLCASTRGLSTLNTEAFFGQGTRLTVV.

In nucleotides, the CDR3 is TGTGCCAGTAGTTCCCACTTTTACAATCAGCCCCAGCATTTT. Encoded protein: CASSSHFYNQPQHF. V usage is TRBV19 and J usage is TRBJ1-5, with no clear D. Trimming removed 5 bases from V and 3 bases from J, with 11 bases in between. The germline V gene encodes CDR1 LNHDA and CDR2 SQIVND (reference sequence). The CDR3 is made up of 14 amino acids.

The chain carries TRBV28 and TRBJ1-3, with D maybe TRBD1 (5 bases). Germline V gene data show CDR1 as MDHEN and CDR2 as SYDVKM. Trimming pared 4 bases from V and 1 base from J, leaving 14 bases between. The CDR3 runs to 16 residues. The CDR3 reads CASSSPGGESGNTIYF. In nucleotides, the CDR3 is TGTGCCAGCAGTTCCCCCGGAGGGGAGTCTGGAAACACCATATATTTT.

The CDR3 DNA is TGCAGTGCCGAATTCCAGGATACGCAGTATTTT. This codes for CSAEFQDTQYF. The chain uses TRBV20-1 and TRBJ2-3; D is undetermined. The CDR3 totals 11 residues. V shed 6 bases and J shed 6 bases, with 10 bases lying between them. CDR1 and CDR2 (germline): DFQATT, SNEGSKA (reference sequence).

The chain recombines TRBV6-5 with TRBJ2-1, with D uncertain. This CDR3 contains 12 residues. CDR1 MNHEY and CDR2 SVGAGI come from the germline V gene. V lost 5 bases, J lost 9 bases, and 11 bases lay in between. In nucleotides, the CDR3 is TGTGCCAGCAGTCAGCAGAGACGTGAGCAGTTCTTC. Translation gives CASSQQRREQFF.